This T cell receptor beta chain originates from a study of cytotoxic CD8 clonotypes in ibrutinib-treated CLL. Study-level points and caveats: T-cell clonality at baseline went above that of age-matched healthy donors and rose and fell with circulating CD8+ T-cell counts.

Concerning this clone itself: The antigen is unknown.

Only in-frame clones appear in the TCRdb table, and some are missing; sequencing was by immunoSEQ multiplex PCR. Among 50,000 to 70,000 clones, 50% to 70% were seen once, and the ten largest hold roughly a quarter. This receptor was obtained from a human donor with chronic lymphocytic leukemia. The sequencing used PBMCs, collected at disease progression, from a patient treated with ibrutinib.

CDR3 coding DNA: TGTGCCAGCAGCCAAGTGGCTAGCGGGGGGACAGATACGCAGTATTTT. This translates into CASSQVASGGTDTQYF. The chain combines TRBV4-2 with TRBJ2-3, with 11 bases lining up with TRBD2. The CDR3 totals 16 residues. After removal of 1 base from V and 3 bases from J, the junction contained 3 bases not matched to a gene. Germline V gives CDR1 LGHNA, CDR2 YNFKEQ.